One and the same sample provided the 9 T cell receptor beta chains below, sequenced in a study of CD8+ T cells in alopecia areata. In each case, RNA was isolated and then reverse transcribed into cDNA as the sequencing template. TCRdb keeps only in-frame clones here, not all; method: immunoSEQ multiplex PCR. The sample lists around 160,000 clones; roughly 50% were seen once. Specimen: CD4+ T cells sorted from blood. The receptors here all came from a human donor with alopecia areata.

This clone came up many times. The V call is TRBV28, the J call TRBJ2-2; 7 nucleotides agree with TRBD1. J lost 0 bases, V lost 6 bases, and 16 bases had no gene match. Germline assignment: CDR1 MDHEN and CDR2 SYDVKM. This CDR3 has 19 amino acids. The CDR3 sequence is CASSKPGTDKHTNTGELFF. The CDR3 coding sequence is TGTGCCAGCAGCAAGCCTGGGACAGATAAACACACGAACACCGGGGAGCTGTTTTTT.

The V call is TRBV6-1, the J call TRBJ2-1; TRBD1 matches 8 bases. V shed 4 bases, J shed 7 bases, and the junction held 12 bases outside the gene matches. In germline, CDR1 is MNHNS, CDR2 SASEGT. CDR3 length: 16 residues. Here the CDR3 reads CASSGYPRGLGNEQFF. In DNA form, the CDR3 reads TGTGCCAGCAGTGGCTATCCCAGGGGGCTGGGAAATGAGCAGTTCTTC.

The chain employs TRBV4-1 and TRBJ2-5; D remains ambiguous. Trimming took off 0 bases at V and 0 bases at J, with 5 bases between the two ends. This CDR3 has 14 residues. Per the germline V gene, CDR1 is MGHRA and CDR2 is YSYEKL. CDR3 loop: CASSQDIYQETQYF. The CDR3 coding sequence is TGCGCCAGCAGCCAAGATATCTACCAAGAGACCCAGTACTTC.

The rearrangement links TRBV5-4 to TRBJ2-1; the match to TRBD2 covers 9 bases. The germline gives CDR1 SGHNT, CDR2 YYREEE (reference sequence). Trimming removed 2 bases from V and 5 bases from J; junction bases left unmatched: 8. The CDR3 is 16 amino acids. The CDR3 loop is CASSFLGLAGNNEQFF. CDR3 DNA sequence: TGTGCCAGCAGCTTTTTAGGTCTAGCGGGAAACAATGAGCAGTTCTTC. The full variable domain, completed using reference TRBV5-4 and TRBJ2-1, is ETGVTQSPTHLIKTRGQQVTLRCSSQSGHNTVSWYQQALGQGPQFIFQYYREEENGRGNFPPRFSGLQFPNYSSELNVNALELDDSALYLCASSFLGLAGNNEQFFGPGTRLTVL.

This clone was picked up a small number of times. The germline gene is not matched at one end of the junction; a read error may be the cause. This chain connects TRBV29-1 to TRBJ2-3; possible D gene TRBD1, 5 bases. Germline V gene data show CDR1 as SQVTM and CDR2 as ANQGSEA. The CDR3 extends over 12 amino acids. In nucleotides, the CDR3 is TGCAGCGTTGATGTGAGCACAGGTACGCAGTATTTT. Translation gives CSVDVSTGTQYF.

J is TRBJ2-7 and V is TRBV7-2, with 10 bases aligning to TRBD2. Trimming removed 6 bases from V and 5 bases from J; junction bases left unmatched: 10. Germline V gene lookup returns CDR1 SGHTA and CDR2 FQGNSA. CDR3 length equals 15 residues. CDR3 DNA: TGTGCCAGCAGTTATGGGAGCGGGAGGGCCGACGAGCAGTACTTC. It is translated as CASSYGSGRADEQYF.

The gene calls are TRBV10-2 and TRBJ2-7; the D gene is possibly TRBD2 (7 bases). Germline V gene sequence: CDR1 WSHSY, CDR2 SAAADI. Trimming removed 6 bases from V and 6 bases from J, with 15 bases in between. The CDR3 is made up of 13 amino acids. The CDR3 coding sequence is TGCGCCAGCAGACCGAACCGGGGGGCCGAGCAGTACTTC. Protein sequence: CASRPNRGAEQYF.

The V call is TRBV2, the J call TRBJ2-1, with D hard to call. Trimming shortened V by 7 bases and J by 4 bases, and 11 bases separated the two germline ends. Germline CDR1 and CDR2: SNHLY and FYNNEI. The CDR3 is 13 amino acids. CDR3 DNA: TGTGCCAGCAACGAGCGAATTTACAATGAGCAGTTCTTC. Protein product: CASNERIYNEQFF.

In this sample, this clone turned up a few times. The chain employs TRBV28 and TRBJ2-1, with D possibly TRBD2 on 6 matching bases. The V end lost 7 bases, the J end lost 8 bases, and 15 bases lay between the germline ends. In germline, CDR1 is MDHEN, CDR2 SYDVKM. This CDR3 has 13 residues. The CDR3 spells CASTIGGVDEQFF. Here the CDR3 DNA reads TGTGCCAGCACAATCGGAGGGGTAGATGAGCAGTTCTTC.